Presented here are 20 T cell receptor beta chains from one specimen sequenced in a study of T cells in Graves' hyperthyroidism and ophthalmopathy. TCR beta CDR3 sequences were amplified from RNA transcripts. The primer set for the first-round RT-PCR of the TCR CDR3 was HTBI. From the multiplex PCR reads, TCRdb called clonotypes with MiXCR, one entry per CDR3 protein. The sample includes under 450,000 distinct CDR3 sequences, approximately 14% of them seen just once. Sequencing used blood. These receptors originate from a young woman with Graves' hyperthyroidism.

The rearrangement links TRBV28 to TRBJ2-7; tentatively, D is TRBD2 (5 bases). V was trimmed by 6 bases and J by 1 base, leaving 16 bases between them. This CDR3 spans 15 amino acids. Germline V CDR1 and CDR2: MDHEN, SYDVKM. This CDR3 reads CASSPGKRVSYEQYF. The CDR3, as DNA: TGTGCCAGCAGCCCCGGGAAGCGAGTGTCCTACGAGCAGTACTTC.

This clonotype occurred many times. The gene calls are TRBV28 and TRBJ1-2; no clear D gene. Trimming took 7 bases from V and 5 from J, leaving 20 bases between them. This CDR3 contains 15 residues. Germline CDR1 MDHEN, CDR2 SYDVKM. The CDR3 DNA reads as TGTGCCAGCACCACTATTAAAGGGTATTGGTATGGCTACACCTTC. Amino acids: CASTTIKGYWYGYTF.

This clonotype was seen many times. The V call is TRBV2, the J call TRBJ1-2, with D perhaps matching TRBD1 (6 bases). The germline gives CDR1 SNHLY, CDR2 FYNNEI. This CDR3 has 14 amino acids. V was cut by 5 bases and J by 2 bases, with 12 bases left in between. In nucleotides, the CDR3 is TGTGCCAGCAGTCGAAGGACAGTGAACTATGGCTACACCTTC. Translated, it gives CASSRRTVNYGYTF. The variable domain in full, with the rest retrieved from reference TRBV2 and TRBJ1-2, is EPEVTQTPSHQVTQMGQEVILRCVPISNHLYFYWYRQILGQKVEFLVSFYNNEISEKSEIFDDQFSVERPDGSNFTLKIRSTKLEDSAMYFCASSRRTVNYGYTFGSGTRLTVV.

With regard to this clonotype: With a much larger clone just one base away, this may be a read error. The chain employs TRBV7-2 and TRBJ1-5; 7 bases align to TRBD1. The CDR3 covers 13 residues. CDR1 and CDR2 (germline): SGHTA, FQGNSA. With V trimmed by 5 bases and J by 9 bases, 7 bases remained unmatched. CDR3 DNA: TGTGCCAGCAGCCCCGACAGGGAACGGCCCCAGCATTTT. Residues: CASSPDRERPQHF.

There are many counts of this clonotype. The chain carries TRBV6-1 and TRBJ2-5; D not certain. The CDR3 covers 12 residues. From germline, CDR1 is MNHNS and CDR2 SASEGT. The V gene lost 6 bases and the J gene lost 1 base, with 6 bases spanning the gap. In DNA form, the CDR3 reads TGTGCCAGCAGAGGGATCCAAGAGACCCAGTACTTC. It encodes CASRGIQETQYF.

Ten or more counts support this clonotype. The chain links TRBV20-1 to TRBJ2-1, with TRBD2 matching over 9 bases. The V and J ends lost 1 base and 7 bases, in that order; junction bases with no gene match: 20. In germline, CDR1 is DFQATT, CDR2 SNEGSKA (reference sequence). CDR3 length equals 19 residues. Written as DNA, the CDR3 is TGCAGTGCTAGAGGGAGTAGCGGGGGACTCAACAGTCTTTGGAATGAGCAGTTCTTC. It specifies CSARGSSGGLNSLWNEQFF.

This clonotype was seen at least ten times. The genes are TRBV5-1 and TRBJ2-1; 9 bases match TRBD2. Looked up from germline, CDR1 is SGHRS and CDR2 is YFSETQ. The CDR3 has 16 residues. Losses at the gene ends were 0 bases for V and 6 bases for J; bases not matched to a gene: 7. The CDR3 nucleotides read TGCGCCAGCAGCTTGGTCGCGGGGGGGCAGGCCAATGAGCAGTTCTTC. Translation: CASSLVAGGQANEQFF.

This sequence joins TRBV13 and TRBJ2-5, with D hard to call. V was cut by 6 bases and J by 5 bases, with 13 bases left in between. This CDR3 comprises 13 residues. Germline V gene lookup returns CDR1 PRHDT and CDR2 FYEKMQ (reference sequence). CDR3 amino acids: CASSRLVEETQYF. CDR3 bases: TGTGCCAGCAGTCGTCTAGTCGAGGAGACCCAGTACTTC. The full variable domain, completed using reference TRBV13 and TRBJ2-5, is AAGVIQSPRHLIKEKRETATLKCYPIPRHDTVYWYQQGPGQDPQFLISFYEKMQSDKGSIPDRFSAQQFSDYHSELNMSSLELGDSALYFCASSRLVEETQYFGPGTRLLVL.

This sequence joins TRBV12-3 or TRBV12-4 and TRBJ2-7, with 7 nucleotides matching TRBD1. The CDR3 spans 15 residues. V shed 7 bases and J 0 bases; nucleotides not matched to a gene: 9. CDR3 DNA sequence: TGTGCCAGCACCCTGGGGGCAGGGGGCTCCTACGAGCAGTACTTC. Translation gives CASTLGAGGSYEQYF.

This clonotype was found many times. The rearrangement links TRBV6-1 to TRBJ2-3; weak D call: TRBD1 (6 bases). CDR1 MNHNS and CDR2 SASEGT come from the germline V gene. The CDR3 runs to 14 residues. Trimming stripped 2 bases from V and 7 bases from J, with 13 bases between. CDR3 bases: TGTGCCAGCAGTGAACAAAGCAGGGGAAATACGCAGTATTTT. This sequence encodes CASSEQSRGNTQYF.

This clonotype was recorded at least ten times. The V gene is TRBV28, the J gene TRBJ2-7; TRBD2 matches at 9 bases. J was trimmed by 4 bases and V by 1 base; bases with no gene match: 5. Germline V gives CDR1 MDHEN, CDR2 SYDVKM. CDR3 length equals 15 residues. The CDR3 DNA follows: TGTGCCAGCAGTTTATACGGTAGCGGGAGTTACGAGCAGTACTTC. This translates into CASSLYGSGSYEQYF.

This clonotype appeared many times. The V and J genes are TRBV11-2 and TRBJ1-2; D is undetermined. This CDR3 is built from 14 residues. V was shortened by 5 bases and J by 2 bases, with 12 bases between the two germline ends. Germline lookup yields CDR1 SGHAT and CDR2 FQNNGV. The CDR3 bases are TGTGCCAGCAGCCTCCGGGTGGGAAACTATGGCTACACCTTC. Its protein is CASSLRVGNYGYTF.

The table lists this clonotype with many counts. This rearrangement joins TRBV10-3 to TRBJ2-3; weak D call: TRBD2 (5 bases). The CDR3 consists of 14 residues. CDR1 and CDR2 (germline): ENHRY, SYGVKD. The ends were cut back, 2 bases at V and 2 bases at J, with 8 bases in the middle. This CDR3 reads CAISEPSFTDTQYF. DNA of the CDR3: TGTGCCATCAGTGAGCCTAGCTTCACAGATACGCAGTATTTT.

To note about this clonotype: This sequence may be a read error, since a much larger clone differs from it by one base. It is likely a read error, because the conserved phenylalanine at the end of the CDR3 is missing. The V and J genes are TRBV9 and TRBJ1-2, with D uncertain. The V gene's germline CDR1 is SGDLS and CDR2 YYNGEE. Trimming shortened V by 1 base and J by 0 bases, and 4 bases separated the two germline ends. This CDR3 comprises 13 residues. The CDR3 reads CASSVTSNYGYTL. The CDR3 DNA reads as TGTGCCAGCAGCGTAACGTCTAACTATGGCTACACCCTC.

This clonotype was found a few times. The rearrangement links TRBV7-3 to TRBJ1-3, with D possibly matching TRBD1 (6 bases). This CDR3 is built from 15 residues. CDR1 is SGHTA and CDR2 is FQGTGA in the germline V gene. The V end lost 0 bases, the J end lost 4 bases, and 10 bases lay between the germline ends. CDR3 nucleotide sequence: TGTGCCAGCAGCTTAACGTCCGGGACAGGAAACACCATATATTTT. This translates into CASSLTSGTGNTIYF.

This clonotype has a count of ten or more. The J gene is TRBJ2-5, the V gene TRBV27; D could derive from TRBD1 or TRBD2 (7 bases each). The V and J ends lost 6 bases and 1 base respectively, with 27 bases between them. Germline V gene sequence: CDR1 MNHEY, CDR2 SMNVEV (reference sequence). CDR3 length: 19 amino acids. The CDR3 protein is CASSHSPRGFWGGQETQYF. Written as DNA, the CDR3 is TGTGCCAGCAGCCACTCCCCCAGGGGGTTTTGGGGGGGCCAAGAGACCCAGTACTTC.

This clonotype was seen repeatedly, ten times or more. The V call is TRBV3-1, the J call TRBJ1-1; D is unresolved. The ends were cut back, 1 base at V and 5 bases at J, with 8 bases in the middle. CDR3 size: 13 residues. Germline loops: CDR1 LGHDT, CDR2 YNNKEL (reference sequence). CDR3 loop: CASSQALGTEAFF. The CDR3 DNA is TGTGCCAGCAGCCAAGCACTGGGAACTGAAGCTTTCTTT.

At least ten counts were recorded for this clonotype. The chain joins TRBV6-1 to TRBJ2-7; D perhaps matches TRBD1 (6 bases). From germline, CDR1 is MNHNS and CDR2 SASEGT. This CDR3 spans 14 amino acids. V was shortened by 2 bases and J by 2 bases, with 10 bases between the two germline ends. CDR3 in amino acids: CASSEFQGPYEQYF. The CDR3 DNA reads TGTGCCAGCAGTGAATTCCAGGGGCCCTACGAGCAGTACTTC.

The chain recombines TRBV20-1 with TRBJ2-5; perhaps TRBD1 as D (5 bases). Trimming pared 5 bases from V and 0 bases from J, leaving 10 bases between. This CDR3 is 13 amino acids long. CDR1 and CDR2 from the germline V gene are DFQATT and SNEGSKA (reference sequence). CDR3 sequence: CSAPSGNQETQYF. Here the CDR3 DNA reads TGCAGTGCTCCGTCAGGGAACCAAGAGACCCAGTACTTC.

The chain has TRBV4-1 and TRBJ1-2; 10 bases map to TRBD1. There are 16 residues in the CDR3. The germline V gene encodes CDR1 MGHRA and CDR2 YSYEKL. V shed 5 bases, J shed 3 bases, and the junction held 9 bases outside the gene matches. Written as DNA, the CDR3 is TGCGCCAGCAGCGGAGCCGGGACAGGGGAAGACTATGGCTACACCTTC. Translating it yields CASSGAGTGEDYGYTF.